This TCR beta chain comes out of a study of T cells in Graves' hyperthyroidism and ophthalmopathy. Study-wide results and limits: Ophthalmopathy and stable hyperthyroidism were separated by a 13 V-J model. Among clonotypes expanded in thyroid above 0.001, most were also found in blood.

There are many counts of this clonotype. Its antigen is not identified. The V and J ends lost 2 bases and 5 bases respectively, with 8 bases between them. Looked up from germline, CDR1 is KGHDR and CDR2 is SFDVKD. The CDR3 is 13 amino acids. Graves' hyperthyroidism qualified as stable when ophthalmopathy did not progress within 18 months. The PBMCs were sourced from fresh peripheral blood (more than 8.5 ml). TCR beta CDR3 regions were amplified from RNA transcripts. HTBI primers were the set used in a first-round RT-PCR of the TCR CDR3. TCRdb reprocessed the multiplex PCR reads with MiXCR, giving one entry per CDR3 protein. The data hold about 840,000 distinct CDR3 sequences, with over 35% observed a single time.

This clonotype was obtained from a man aged 18 to 35 with Graves' hyperthyroidism. Specimen: blood. This rearrangement joins TRBV24-1 to TRBJ2-5; no clear D gene. As DNA, the CDR3 is TGTGCCACCAGTGATTCCAGCTTGGAGACCCAGTACTTC. Translating gives CATSDSSLETQYF.